This section outlines one T cell receptor (beta chain) sequence together with its context. What it binds is unknown. This entry belongs to a study of cytomegalovirus exposure and HLA in healthy donors. General study results and limits: Analysis was carried out at a later point, and it linked a missense DCLRE1C variant to TCR beta V- and J-gene trimming. Some TCR beta chains (roughly 150 of them) were listed as cytomegalovirus-associated.

These donors, healthy bone marrow donors, were studied. The PCR employed 60 Vbeta primers together with 13 Jbeta primers. Here immunoSEQ multiplex PCR was the method, and the copy in TCRdb shows in-frame clones only, minus some. The table lists 100,000 or so clones, 76% of them singletons. Per germline, CDR1 LGHNA and CDR2 YSLEER. This CDR3 has 17 residues. V was clipped by 1 base and J by 0 bases, with 15 bases between them. Sequencing input: PBMCs. The TCR comes from a man aged 40-49 years in good health and CMV-seropositive. V gene TRBV4-3 combines with J gene TRBJ1-2; D perhaps matches TRBD1 (5 bases). As DNA, the CDR3 is TGCGCCAGCAGCCAAGCTCCTCAGACAGCCACTAACTATGGCTACACCTTC. It encodes CASSQAPQTATNYGYTF.